The 18 T cell receptor beta chains presented below share a single source sample, sequenced in a study of shared clonotypes between healthy human individuals. Repertoires were generated with immunoSEQ multiplex PCR, while TCRdb's copy carries only in-frame clones and drops some. Seen here are around 330,000 clones, roughly 70% observed once, and the top ten hold around a tenth. The sample consisted of memory CD4+ T cells sorted from blood. Stated subset: CD45RA-negative fraction. These receptors all stem from a man aged 30 to 39 in good health.

The chain employs TRBV9 and TRBJ2-2; tentative D call: TRBD1 (6 bases). The CDR3 totals 15 residues. V lost 1 base, J lost 1 base, and 8 bases lay in between. Germline V CDR1 and CDR2: SGDLS, YYNGEE. The CDR3 sequence is CASSVQGQNTGELFF. CDR3 nucleotide sequence: TGTGCCAGCAGCGTACAGGGGCAGAACACCGGGGAGCTGTTTTTT.

For the CDR3, the DNA is TGTGCCTGGAGTGTACCCTTTGGTGAGGCTTTCTTT. This sequence encodes CAWSVPFGEAFF. The J gene is TRBJ1-1, the V gene TRBV30; unclear D gene. The V and J ends lost 0 bases and 11 bases respectively, with 13 bases between them. The CDR3 totals 12 residues. Germline CDR1 is GTSNPN and CDR2 is SVGIG (reference sequence).

The V and J genes are TRBV18 and TRBJ1-4, with 8 nucleotides matching TRBD1. With V trimmed by 2 bases and J by 8 bases, 7 bases remained unmatched. Per germline, CDR1 KGHSH and CDR2 LQKENI. CDR3 length equals 15 residues. The CDR3 DNA reads TGTGCCAGCTCACCAAGGACAGGGTCAGGGGAAAAACTGTTTTTT. As protein: CASSPRTGSGEKLFF.

CDR3 coding DNA: TGTGCCAGCAGCCCGGGGGGGCCTACAGAGTTCTTC. Translating it yields CASSPGGPTEFF. This rearrangement joins TRBV6-1 to TRBJ2-1; 8 bases fit TRBD2. Trimming at V came to 6 bases and at J to 14 bases, leaving 9 bases not matched to a gene. The length of the CDR3 is 12 residues. Germline V gene data show CDR1 as MNHNS and CDR2 as SASEGT.

This clone was seen just once. The rearrangement joins TRBV7-9 to TRBJ2-5; D is undetermined. Germline-derived CDR1 and CDR2 are SEHNR and FQNEAQ (reference sequence). V was clipped by 1 base and J by 0 bases, with 6 bases between them. This CDR3 contains 14 residues. The CDR3 region is CASSLGMYQETQYF. Here the CDR3 DNA reads TGTGCCAGCAGCTTAGGGATGTACCAAGAGACCCAGTACTTC.

The rearrangement uses TRBV11-3 and TRBJ1-1, with 7 bases aligning to TRBD1. This CDR3 comprises 14 residues. The junction had 4 bases not matched to a gene; V was cut back by 3 bases and J by 3 bases. Germline values: CDR1 SGHNT, CDR2 YENEEA. The chain's CDR3 is CASSFEGADTEAFF. CDR3 bases: TGTGCCAGCAGCTTTGAGGGGGCGGACACTGAAGCTTTCTTT.

This clone was counted once. The gene calls are TRBV20-1 and TRBJ2-7; 7 bases align to TRBD1. The germline V gene encodes CDR1 DFQATT and CDR2 SNEGSKA (reference sequence). The CDR3 is made up of 11 amino acids. The CDR3 protein is CSADRTYEQYF. The CDR3 DNA reads as TGCAGCGCGGACAGGACCTACGAGCAGTACTTC.

This chain joins TRBV11-2 and TRBJ2-3; the D gene is possibly TRBD2 (5 bases). There are 16 residues in the CDR3. V lost 4 bases, J lost 0 bases, and 14 bases lay in between. Germline CDR1 reads SGHAT; CDR2 reads FQNNGV. CDR3 in DNA: TGTGCCAGCAGCTCCGACGGATCGGGAAGCACAGATACGCAGTATTTT. Encoded protein: CASSSDGSGSTDTQYF.

The rearrangement joins TRBV5-6 to TRBJ2-7; D possibly uses TRBD1 or TRBD2 (5 bases each). V lost 1 base and J 6 bases, leaving 11 bases between the germline ends. CDR3 size: 13 residues. The germline V gene encodes CDR1 SGHDT and CDR2 YYEEEE. CDR3 in amino acids: CASSLYFGGEQYF. The CDR3 nucleotides are TGTGCCAGCAGCTTGTATTTTGGGGGCGAGCAGTACTTC. The entire variable domain, with the rest obtained from reference TRBV5-6 and TRBJ2-7, is as follows: DAGVTQSPTHLIKTRGQQVTLRCSPKSGHDTVSWYQQALGQGPQFIFQYYEEEERQRGNFPDRFSGHQFPNYSSELNVNALLLGDSALYLCASSLYFGGEQYFGPGTRLTVT.

This chain links TRBV4-3 with TRBJ2-1; TRBD2 agrees at 13 bases. The germline CDR1 and CDR2 sequences are LGHNA and YSLEER. There are 18 residues in the CDR3. V lost 4 bases and J lost 2; bases outside the gene matches: 8. The CDR3 spells CASSPMIGTSGTYNEQFF. CDR3 DNA sequence: TGCGCCAGCAGCCCTATGATTGGGACTAGCGGGACCTACAATGAGCAGTTCTTC.

The V call is TRBV28, the J call TRBJ1-2; weak D call: TRBD1 (5 bases). The V gene's germline CDR1 is MDHEN and CDR2 SYDVKM. This CDR3 has 12 residues. Trimming cost V 5 bases and J 10 bases, with 14 bases left between them. The CDR3 sequence: CASSTRDYPYTF. As DNA, the CDR3 is TGTGCCAGCAGTACCAGGGACTATCCCTACACCTTC.

The chain joins TRBV10-3 to TRBJ2-7; D is perhaps TRBD1 (5 bases). The V gene lost 6 bases and the J gene lost 4 bases, with 10 bases spanning the gap. Looked up from germline, CDR1 is ENHRY and CDR2 is SYGVKD. The CDR3 has 12 residues. In DNA, the CDR3 is TGTGCCATCAGGCAGGGTGGGTACGAGCAGTACTTC. It encodes CAIRQGGYEQYF.

The chain has TRBV5-5 and TRBJ2-1; D is undetermined. The CDR3 is made up of 15 amino acids. Trimming cost V 0 bases and J 0 bases, with 7 bases left between them. Germline CDR1 and CDR2: SGHKS and YYEKEE (reference sequence). CDR3 region: CASSLERSSYNEQFF. CDR3 coding DNA: TGTGCCAGCAGCTTGGAACGCAGCTCCTACAATGAGCAGTTCTTC. Full variable domain (missing parts from reference TRBV5-5 and TRBJ2-1): DAGVTQSPTHLIKTRGQQVTLRCSPISGHKSVSWYQQVLGQGPQFIFQYYEKEERGRGNFPDRFSARQFPNYSSELNVNALLLGDSALYLCASSLERSSYNEQFFGPGTRLTVL.

CDR3 residues: CASSPTGVMNTEAFF. The CDR3 coding sequence is TGTGCCAGCAGCCCGACCGGGGTTATGAACACTGAAGCTTTCTTT. The V gene is TRBV11-2, the J gene TRBJ1-1; no firm D call. The CDR3 sequence is 15 residues long. Between the trimmed V and J ends, which lost 5 bases and 0 bases, there was a span of 13 bases. Germline CDR1 and CDR2: SGHAT and FQNNGV.

This sequence joins TRBV10-3 and TRBJ1-4; D is perhaps TRBD1 (5 bases). V shed 0 bases and J shed 8 bases, with 13 bases lying between them. This CDR3 has 15 residues. Germline-derived CDR1 and CDR2 are ENHRY and SYGVKD. CDR3 loop: CAISESSSRDEKLFF. In nucleotides, the CDR3 is TGTGCCATCAGTGAGTCGAGCAGCAGGGACGAAAAACTGTTTTTT.

A few counts support this clone. The chain joins TRBV14 to TRBJ1-6; D not certain. This CDR3 has 13 amino acids. The ends were cut back, 1 base at V and 10 bases at J, with 8 bases in the middle. CDR1 and CDR2 (germline): SGHDN, FVKESK. The CDR3 DNA reads TGTGCCAGCAGCCAAGTCCAGTTCTCACCCCTCCACTTT. Translation gives CASSQVQFSPLHF. Supplemented by reference TRBV14 and TRBJ1-6, the full variable domain reads EAGVTQFPSHSVIEKGQTVTLRCDPISGHDNLYWYRRVMGKEIKFLLHFVKESKQDESGMPNNRFLAERTGGTYSTLKVQPAELEDSGVYFCASSQVQFSPLHFGNGTRLTVT.

The V gene is TRBV5-5, the J gene TRBJ2-2, with 7 nucleotides matching TRBD2. Germline assignment: CDR1 SGHKS and CDR2 YYEKEE (reference sequence). The CDR3 is made up of 14 amino acids. After removal of 4 bases from V and 3 bases from J, the junction contained 3 bases not matched to a gene. In DNA form, the CDR3 reads TGTGCCAGCAGCCTAGGACTAGACACCGGGGAGCTGTTTTTT. Translated: CASSLGLDTGELFF.

This sequence joins TRBV28 and TRBJ1-2; D possibly corresponds to TRBD1 (5 bases). The CDR3 spans 15 residues. Germline CDR1 is MDHEN and CDR2 is SYDVKM. V was pared by 6 bases and J by 4 bases, with 18 bases between. CDR3 coding DNA: TGTGCCAGCAGCTCCGGGCTAGGGACGTTCTATGGCTACACCTTC. Amino acids: CASSSGLGTFYGYTF.